One and the same sample provided the 10 T cell receptor beta chains below, sequenced in a study of blood T cell repertoires in COVID-19. Measured with immunoSEQ multiplex PCR; TCRdb has only the in-frame clones, and not every one. The sample lists approximately 70,000 clones, about four fifths occurring once. Sequencing was carried out using peripheral blood. The receptors stem from an elderly woman with active or convalescent COVID-19.

The chain couples TRBV5-1 to TRBJ2-7; maybe TRBD1 (8 bases). This CDR3 is built from 14 residues. Germline V gene sequence: CDR1 SGHRS, CDR2 YFSETQ. The V end lost 2 bases, the J end lost 4 bases, and 13 bases lay between the germline ends. The CDR3: CASSLLQGGYEQYF. CDR3 DNA sequence: TGCGCCAGCAGCTTATTACAGGGGGGGTACGAGCAGTACTTC.

This chain joins TRBV6-6 and TRBJ1-5; TRBD1 agrees at 9 bases. The germline V gene encodes CDR1 MNHNY and CDR2 SVGAGI (reference sequence). Trimming took 0 bases from V and 5 from J; bases not matched to a gene: 5. The CDR3 runs to 16 residues. The CDR3 sequence: CASSYSTGGQHQPQHF. The DNA for the CDR3 is TGTGCCAGCAGTTACTCGACAGGGGGGCAGCATCAGCCCCAGCATTTT.

V usage is TRBV7-2 and J usage is TRBJ1-3; D gene unclear. Deletions cut 1 base from V and 4 bases from J, with 11 bases between. Looked up from germline, CDR1 is SGHTA and CDR2 is FQGNSA. The CDR3 extends over 15 amino acids. CDR3 nucleotide sequence: TGTGCCAGCAGCTTAGTTCGAGGATCCGGAAACACCATATATTTT. It is translated as CASSLVRGSGNTIYF.

This clone came up a few times. V and J are TRBV3-1 (or the pseudogene TRBV3-2) and TRBJ1-1, with TRBD1 matching over 9 bases. The V and J ends lost 6 bases and 6 bases, in that order; junction bases with no gene match: 8. The CDR3 consists of 14 residues. Germline CDR1 and CDR2: LGHDT and YNNKEL (reference sequence). The CDR3 bases are TGTGCCAGCAGGTTGGACAGGGGATCTGCTGAAGCTTTCTTT. This sequence encodes CASRLDRGSAEAFF.

The chain has TRBV20-1 and TRBJ2-7; 8 nucleotides line up with TRBD2. V lost 3 bases to trimming and J lost 2 bases; unmatched junction nucleotides: 12. There are 16 residues in the CDR3. The germline V gene encodes CDR1 DFQATT and CDR2 SNEGSKA (reference sequence). CDR3 nucleotides: TGCAGTGCTAGTGAGGGGTTAGCGGGGCGACCCTACGAGCAGTACTTC. Its translation: CSASEGLAGRPYEQYF.

The rearrangement joins TRBV12-3 or TRBV12-4 to TRBJ1-2, with a possible D match to TRBD1 (6 bases). Trimming took off 6 bases at V and 3 bases at J, with 11 bases between the two ends. The CDR3 sequence is 13 residues long. The chain's CDR3 is CASSLQGDYGYTF. CDR3 DNA: TGTGCCAGCAGCTTACAGGGCGACTATGGCTACACCTTC.

This sequence joins TRBV6-1 and TRBJ2-5; D may be TRBD1 (7 bases). Germline CDR1 reads MNHNS; CDR2 reads SASEGT. Trimming removed 2 bases from V and 7 bases from J, with 14 bases in between. There are 14 residues in the CDR3. CDR3 protein: CASSEIRQGGTQYF. The CDR3 DNA is TGTGCCAGCAGTGAAATTCGGCAGGGGGGGACCCAGTACTTC.

This clone has only a few counts. The gene calls are TRBV5-1 and TRBJ1-2, with 11 bases that match TRBD1. This CDR3 has 16 residues. Germline-derived CDR1 and CDR2 are SGHRS and YFSETQ. V gave up 0 bases and J gave up 7 bases; unmatched junction bases: 8. The CDR3 DNA sequence: TGCGCCAGCAGCTTGGTTCCCGGGACAGGGGGATCTGGCTACACCTTC. Encoded protein: CASSLVPGTGGSGYTF.

This clone was seen a handful of times. The chain recombines TRBV5-1 with TRBJ1-3, with D uncertain. CDR1 SGHRS and CDR2 YFSETQ come from the germline V gene. V dropped 0 bases and J dropped 0 bases, with 7 bases sitting between them. The CDR3 runs 15 residues. The CDR3 nucleotides read TGCGCCAGCAGCTTGGGCCCAGGCTCTGGAAACACCATATATTTT. Its protein is CASSLGPGSGNTIYF.

The chain joins TRBV3-1 (or the pseudogene TRBV3-2) to TRBJ2-7; TRBD2 aligns across 14 bases. Germline trimming cut 2 bases from V and 4 bases from J; bases unmatched to any gene: 4. CDR3 length: 16 amino acids. The germline V gene encodes CDR1 LGHDT and CDR2 YNNKEL (reference sequence). The CDR3 protein is CASSQRLAGGPYEQYF. CDR3 nucleotides: TGTGCCAGCAGCCAACGACTAGCGGGGGGGCCGTACGAGCAGTACTTC.